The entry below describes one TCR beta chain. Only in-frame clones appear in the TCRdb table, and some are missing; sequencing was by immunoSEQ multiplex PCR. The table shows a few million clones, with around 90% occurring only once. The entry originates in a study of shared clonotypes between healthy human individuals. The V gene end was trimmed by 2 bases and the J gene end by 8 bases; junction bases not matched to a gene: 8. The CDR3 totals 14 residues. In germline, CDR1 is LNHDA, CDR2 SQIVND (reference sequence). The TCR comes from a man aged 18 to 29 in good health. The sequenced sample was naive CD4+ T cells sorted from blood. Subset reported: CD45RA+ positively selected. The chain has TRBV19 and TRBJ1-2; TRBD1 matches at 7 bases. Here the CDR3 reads CASSIKGASVGYTF. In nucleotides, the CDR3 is TGTGCCAGTAGTATAAAGGGGGCGTCGGTAGGCTACACCTTC. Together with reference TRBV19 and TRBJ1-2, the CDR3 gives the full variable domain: DGGITQSPKYLFRKEGQNVTLSCEQNLNHDAMYWYRQDPGQGLRLIYYSQIVNDFQKGDIAEGYSVSREKKESFPLTVTSAQKNPTAFYLCASSIKGASVGYTFGSGTRLTVV.